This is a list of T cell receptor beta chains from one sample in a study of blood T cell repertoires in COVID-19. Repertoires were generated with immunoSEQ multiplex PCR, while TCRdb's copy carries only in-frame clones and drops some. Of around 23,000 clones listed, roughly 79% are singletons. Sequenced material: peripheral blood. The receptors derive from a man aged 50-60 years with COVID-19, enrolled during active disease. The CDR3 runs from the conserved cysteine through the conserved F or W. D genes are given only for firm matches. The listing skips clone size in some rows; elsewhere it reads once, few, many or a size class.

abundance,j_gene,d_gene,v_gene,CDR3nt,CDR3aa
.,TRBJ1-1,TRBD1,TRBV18,TGTGCCAGCACAAACGGACAGGACATGAACACTGAAGCTTTCTTT,CASTNGQDMNTEAFF
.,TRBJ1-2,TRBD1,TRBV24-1,TGTGCCACCAGTCCGGGACAGGGGACTTATGGCTACACCTTC,CATSPGQGTYGYTF
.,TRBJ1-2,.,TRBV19,TGTGCCAGCACCGACAGCCGGATCTATGGCTACACCTTC,CASTDSRIYGYTF
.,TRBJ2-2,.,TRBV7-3,TGTGCCAGCAGCTTAATCGGGGGACCGAACACCGGGGAGCTGTTTTTT,CASSLIGGPNTGELFF
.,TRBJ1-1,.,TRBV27,TGTGCCAGCACCTCGCTCAGGGGCCTTAACACTGAAGCTTTCTTT,CASTSLRGLNTEAFF
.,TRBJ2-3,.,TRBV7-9,TGTGCCAGCAGCTTCCCTCTTGTAGATACGCAGTATTTT,CASSFPLVDTQYF
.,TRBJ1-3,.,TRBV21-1,TGTGCCAGCAGCACAGGGGATGCTGGAAACACCATATATTTT,CASSTGDAGNTIYF
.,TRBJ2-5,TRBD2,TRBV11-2,TGTGCCAGCAGCCAACAGCGGGGGACCTCTCAAGAGACCCAGTACTTC,CASSQQRGTSQETQYF
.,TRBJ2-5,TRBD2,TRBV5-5,TGTGCCAGCAGCTTGGTAATAGCGGGAGGGAGGGAGACCCAGTACTTC,CASSLVIAGGRETQYF
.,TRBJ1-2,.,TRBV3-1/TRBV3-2,TGTGCCAGCAGCCTCGCGGGATCCCCCTTCAACTATGGCTACACCTTC,CASSLAGSPFNYGYTF
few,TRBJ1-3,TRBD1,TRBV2,TGTGCCAGCAGTGTATGGGGGACAGCTTACTCTGGAAACACCATATATTTT,CASSVWGTAYSGNTIYF
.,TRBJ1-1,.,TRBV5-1,TGCGCCAGCAGCTGGCACGGACAGAACACTGAAGCTTTCTTT,CASSWHGQNTEAFF
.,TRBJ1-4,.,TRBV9,TGTGCCAGCAGCGTAGGATTTCGGGGGGCAACTAATGAAAAACTGTTTTTT,CASSVGFRGATNEKLFF
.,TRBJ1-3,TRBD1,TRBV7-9,TGTGCCAGCAGCTTTACAGGGGGCTCTGGAAACACCATATATTTT,CASSFTGGSGNTIYF
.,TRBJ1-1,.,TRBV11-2,TGTGCCAGCAGCTTCCAGGAGAACACTGAAGCTTTCTTT,CASSFQENTEAFF
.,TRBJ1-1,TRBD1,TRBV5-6,TGTGCCAGCAGCTTGTGGCAGGGGGTGCTGAACACTGAAGCTTTCTTT,CASSLWQGVLNTEAFF
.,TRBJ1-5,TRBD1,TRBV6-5,TGTGCCAGCAGTTACGGGACAGGGGATAATCAGCCCCAGCATTTT,CASSYGTGDNQPQHF
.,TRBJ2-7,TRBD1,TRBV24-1,TGTGCCACCAGTGACCCCGGGACAGGGTCCCCCTACGAGCAGTACTTC,CATSDPGTGSPYEQYF
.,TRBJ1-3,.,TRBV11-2,TGTGCCAGCAGCACAGACAGAACTGGAAACACCATATATTTT,CASSTDRTGNTIYF
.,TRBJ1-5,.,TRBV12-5,TGTGCTAGTGGTTTGGACCCAGGACACAGCAATCAGCCCCAGCATTTT,CASGLDPGHSNQPQHF
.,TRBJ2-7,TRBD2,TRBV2,TGTGCCAGCACACTAGCGGGAGTAGACGAGCAGTACTTC,CASTLAGVDEQYF
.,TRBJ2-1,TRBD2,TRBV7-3,TGTGCCAGCAGCCCAATAGCGGGTGAGCAGTTCTTC,CASSPIAGEQFF
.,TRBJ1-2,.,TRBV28,TGTGCCAGCAGCATCGGGGGAGGCGGCTACACCTTC,CASSIGGGGYTF
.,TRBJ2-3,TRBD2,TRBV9,TGTGCCAGCAGCGTAGGGACTAGCGGGGGCACAGATACGCAGTATTTT,CASSVGTSGGTDTQYF
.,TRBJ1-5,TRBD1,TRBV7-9,TGTGCCAGCAGCCCGTCGACAGGGTCCCAGCATTTT,CASSPSTGSQHF
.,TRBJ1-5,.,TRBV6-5,TGTGCCAGCAGTTACTCGAATACCCTTAGGCCCCAGCATTTT,CASSYSNTLRPQHF
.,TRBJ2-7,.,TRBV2,TGTGCCAGCAGTCCCATCTACGAGCAGTACTTC,CASSPIYEQYF
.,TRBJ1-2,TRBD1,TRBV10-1,TGCGCCAGCAGTGCGGCTCGGGACAGGAGTTACACCTTC,CASSAARDRSYTF
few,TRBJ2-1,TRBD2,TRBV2,TGTGCCAGCAGGGCGACTAGCGGGGGCTCCCATGAGCAGTTCTTC,CASRATSGGSHEQFF
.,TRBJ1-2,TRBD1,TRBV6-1,TGTGCCAGCAGTGATCAACCGGGACAGTTCTATGGCTACACCTTC,CASSDQPGQFYGYTF
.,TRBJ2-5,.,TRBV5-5,TGTGCCAGCAGCTCCTTCCCTCTAGGAGAGACCCAGTACTTC,CASSSFPLGETQYF
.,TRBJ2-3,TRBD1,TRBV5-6,TGTGCCAGCAGCCTGACAGGGGTGGGTACAGATACGCAGTATTTT,CASSLTGVGTDTQYF
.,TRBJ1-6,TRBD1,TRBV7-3,TGTGCCAGCAGCTTAAGCGGACAGGGTGATTCACCCCTCCACTTT,CASSLSGQGDSPLHF
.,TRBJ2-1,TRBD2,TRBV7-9,TGTGCCAGCAGCTTAAAGGCTAGCGGGGGGGCCATTGAGCAGTTCTTC,CASSLKASGGAIEQFF
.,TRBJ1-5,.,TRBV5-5,TGTGCCAGCAGCTTCTCGGGACAAGAGAATCAGCCCCAGCATTTT,CASSFSGQENQPQHF
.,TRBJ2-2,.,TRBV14,TGTGCCAGCAGCCAAGGCCGGGGGACCGGGGAGCTGTTTTTT,CASSQGRGTGELFF
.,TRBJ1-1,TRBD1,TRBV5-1,TGCGCCAGCAGCCCAGACGGGGACAGTGAAGCTTTCTTT,CASSPDGDSEAFF
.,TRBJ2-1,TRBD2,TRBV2,TGTGCCAGCAAACACGGACTAGCCGGCAATGAGCAGTTCTTC,CASKHGLAGNEQFF
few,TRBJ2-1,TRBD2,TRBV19,TGTGCCAGTAGTATCACTAGCGGGGGCGGCAATGAGCAGTTCTTC,CASSITSGGGNEQFF
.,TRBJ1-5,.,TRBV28,TGTGCCAGCGACTCCCGGTGGGGAGGCAATCAGCCCCAGCATTTT,CASDSRWGGNQPQHF
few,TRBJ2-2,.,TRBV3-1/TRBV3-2,TGTGCCAGCAGCCAAACGGGAACCGGGGAGCTGTTTTTT,CASSQTGTGELFF
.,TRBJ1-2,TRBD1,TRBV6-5,TGTGCCAGCAGTTACTCAGGGACAGGGGCGTCATATGGCTACACCTTC,CASSYSGTGASYGYTF
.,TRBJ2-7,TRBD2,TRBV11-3,TGTGCCAGCAGCCCAGGACTAGCGGGGGCTTCCTACGAGCAGTACTTC,CASSPGLAGASYEQYF
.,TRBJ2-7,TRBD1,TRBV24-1,TGTGCCACCAGTGGGGGACAGGGGATTGGCGAGCAGTACTTC,CATSGGQGIGEQYF
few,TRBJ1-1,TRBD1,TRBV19,TGTGCCAGTGCTCGGACAGGGCGAAACACTGAAGCTTTCTTT,CASARTGRNTEAFF
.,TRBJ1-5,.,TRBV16,TGTGCCAGCACCCAATGGGGGGGCAATCAGCCCCAGCATTTT,CASTQWGGNQPQHF
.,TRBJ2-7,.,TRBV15,TGTGCCACCAGCTTGGGCTCAACCTACGAGCAGTACTTC,CATSLGSTYEQYF
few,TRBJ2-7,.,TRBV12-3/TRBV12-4,TGTGCCAGCAGTCCCGGGTTATCCTACGAGCAGTACTTC,CASSPGLSYEQYF
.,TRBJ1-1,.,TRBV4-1,TGCGCCAGCAGCCAAGAAGGTACAGTTCCCTATGAAGCTTTCTTT,CASSQEGTVPYEAFF
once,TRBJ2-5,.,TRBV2,TGTGCCAGCAGTGGGGAGGGGGGTTCAGAGACCCAGTACTTC,CASSGEGGSETQYF
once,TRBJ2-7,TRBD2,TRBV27,TGTGCCAGCAGTTTAAAAGCGGGGGGCGTCTACGAGCAGTACTTC,CASSLKAGGVYEQYF
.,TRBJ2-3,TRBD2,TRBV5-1,TGCGCCAGCAGCTTACCAGCGGGGGGTGAAGATACGCAGTATTTT,CASSLPAGGEDTQYF
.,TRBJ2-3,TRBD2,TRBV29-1,TGCAGCGTAAGACTAGCGGGGCCTTTCACAGATACGCAGTATTTT,CSVRLAGPFTDTQYF
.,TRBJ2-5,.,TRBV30,TGTGCCCTTGAACCAGGGTACCAAGAGACCCAGTACTTC,CALEPGYQETQYF
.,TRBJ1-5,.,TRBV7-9,TGTGCCAGCAGCCATTCCAGTCAAGGCAATCAGCCCCAGCATTTT,CASSHSSQGNQPQHF
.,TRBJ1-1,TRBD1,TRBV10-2,TGCGCCAGCAACCCGGGACAGGGGCGGAACACTGAAGCTTTCTTT,CASNPGQGRNTEAFF
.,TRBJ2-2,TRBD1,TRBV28,TGTGCCAGCAGTCGGGGACAGGGAAACACCGGGGAGCTGTTTTTT,CASSRGQGNTGELFF
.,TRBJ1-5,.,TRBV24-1,TGTGCCACCTCCCCCCCCTATGGCAATCAGCCCCAGCATTTT,CATSPPYGNQPQHF
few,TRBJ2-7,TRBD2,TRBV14,TGTGCCAGCAGCCCTAGCGGGAGTGTGTTAGACGAGCAGTACTTC,CASSPSGSVLDEQYF